This T cell receptor beta chain came from a study of blood T cell repertoires in COVID-19. Only in-frame clones appear in the TCRdb table, and some are missing; sequencing was by immunoSEQ multiplex PCR. The profile shows 250,000 to 300,000 clones, around nine tenths of them singletons. V trimming: 0 bases; J trimming: 1 base; junction bases outside the gene matches: 14. The V gene's germline CDR1 is MGHRA and CDR2 YSYEKL. The CDR3 is 20 residues long. The genes are TRBV4-1 and TRBJ2-1, with 8 bases aligning to TRBD2. The sequencing sample was made of peripheral blood. This TCR came from a man aged 50 or older with acute or convalescent COVID-19. The CDR3: CASSQDPGGGGPRSYNEQFF. The CDR3 region has the DNA TGCGCCAGCAGCCAAGATCCCGGAGGCGGGGGGCCCCGATCCTACAATGAGCAGTTCTTC.